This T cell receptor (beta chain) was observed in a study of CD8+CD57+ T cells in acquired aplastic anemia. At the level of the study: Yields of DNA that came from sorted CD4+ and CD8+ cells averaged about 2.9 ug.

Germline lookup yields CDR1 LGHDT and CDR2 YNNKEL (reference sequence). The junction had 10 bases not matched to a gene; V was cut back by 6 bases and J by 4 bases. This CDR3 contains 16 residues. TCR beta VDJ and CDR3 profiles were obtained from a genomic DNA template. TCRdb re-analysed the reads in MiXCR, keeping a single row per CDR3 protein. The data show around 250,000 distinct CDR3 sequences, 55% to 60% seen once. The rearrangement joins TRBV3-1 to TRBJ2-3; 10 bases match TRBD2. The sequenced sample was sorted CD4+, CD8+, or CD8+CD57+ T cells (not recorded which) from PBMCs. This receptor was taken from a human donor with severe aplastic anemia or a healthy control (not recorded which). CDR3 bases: TGTGCCAGCAGACAACGTCTAGCGGGGGCCCCAGATACGCAGTATTTT. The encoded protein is CASRQRLAGAPDTQYF.